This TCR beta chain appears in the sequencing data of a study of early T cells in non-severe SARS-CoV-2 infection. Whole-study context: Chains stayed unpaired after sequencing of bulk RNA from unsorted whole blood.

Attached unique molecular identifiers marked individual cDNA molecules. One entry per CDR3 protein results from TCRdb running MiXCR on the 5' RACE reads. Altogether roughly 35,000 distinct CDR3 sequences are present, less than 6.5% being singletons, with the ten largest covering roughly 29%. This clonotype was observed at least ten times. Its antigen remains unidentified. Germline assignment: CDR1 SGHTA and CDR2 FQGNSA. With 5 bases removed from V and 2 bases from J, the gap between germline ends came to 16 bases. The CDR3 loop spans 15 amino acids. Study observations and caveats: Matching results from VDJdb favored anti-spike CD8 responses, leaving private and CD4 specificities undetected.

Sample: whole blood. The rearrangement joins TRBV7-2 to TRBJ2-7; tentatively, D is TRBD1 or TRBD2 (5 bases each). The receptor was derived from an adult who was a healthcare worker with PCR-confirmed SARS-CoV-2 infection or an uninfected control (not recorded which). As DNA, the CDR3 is TGTGCCAGCAGCCAACCGGGAACAGGAACCTACGAGCAGTACTTC. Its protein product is CASSQPGTGTYEQYF.